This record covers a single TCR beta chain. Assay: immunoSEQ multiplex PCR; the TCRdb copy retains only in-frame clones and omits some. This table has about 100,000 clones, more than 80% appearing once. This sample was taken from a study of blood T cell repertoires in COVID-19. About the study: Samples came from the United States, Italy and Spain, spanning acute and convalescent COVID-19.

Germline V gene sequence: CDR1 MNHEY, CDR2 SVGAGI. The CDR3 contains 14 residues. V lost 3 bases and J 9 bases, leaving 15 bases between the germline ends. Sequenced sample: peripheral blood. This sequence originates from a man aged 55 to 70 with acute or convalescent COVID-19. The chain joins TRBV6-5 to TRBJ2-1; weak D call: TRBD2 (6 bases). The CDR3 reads CASSYYGSRGEQFF. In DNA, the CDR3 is TGTGCCAGCAGTTATTACGGGAGCCGCGGTGAGCAGTTCTTC.